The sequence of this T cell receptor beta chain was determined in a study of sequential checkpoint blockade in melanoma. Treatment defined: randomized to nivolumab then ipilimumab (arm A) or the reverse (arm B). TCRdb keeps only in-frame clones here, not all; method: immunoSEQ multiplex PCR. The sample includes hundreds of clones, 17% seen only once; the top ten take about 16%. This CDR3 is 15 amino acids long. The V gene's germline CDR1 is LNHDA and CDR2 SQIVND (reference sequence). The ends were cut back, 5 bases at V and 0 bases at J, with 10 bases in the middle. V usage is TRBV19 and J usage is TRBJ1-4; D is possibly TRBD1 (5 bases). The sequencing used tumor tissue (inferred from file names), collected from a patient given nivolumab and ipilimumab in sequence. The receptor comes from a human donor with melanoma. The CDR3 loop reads CASSPGTATNEKLFF. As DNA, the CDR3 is TGTGCCAGTAGTCCCGGGACGGCAACTAATGAAAAACTGTTTTTT.